The next 32 T cell receptor beta chains were all read from a single sample in a study of blood T cell repertoires in COVID-19. Sequenced by immunoSEQ multiplex PCR; TCRdb stores in-frame clones only, minus some. Among 350,000 to 400,000 clones listed, 80% to 90% were seen once. Input material: peripheral blood. The receptors originated from a woman aged 25-40 years with COVID-19, enrolled during active disease.

The rearrangement joins TRBV19 to TRBJ1-1; no clear D gene. This CDR3 region has 17 residues. Looked up from germline, CDR1 is LNHDA and CDR2 is SQIVND (reference sequence). V dropped 5 bases and J dropped 1 base, with 20 bases sitting between them. Here the CDR3 reads CASSSKSPRRSNTEAFF. CDR3 bases: TGTGCCAGTAGTTCAAAATCCCCTAGGAGATCGAACACTGAAGCTTTCTTT.

In DNA, the CDR3 is TGTGCCAGCAGCTTAGAGCGAGTCCAAGAGACCCAGTACTTC. Translated: CASSLERVQETQYF. The chain has TRBV7-2 and TRBJ2-5; D is uncertain. The length of the CDR3 is 14 residues. Germline assignment: CDR1 SGHTA and CDR2 FQGNSA. V lost 1 base, J lost 1 base, and 7 bases lay in between.

V is TRBV28 and J is TRBJ2-7; a weak D match, TRBD1 (6 bases). The germline CDR1 and CDR2 sequences are MDHEN and SYDVKM. V lost 6 bases and J lost 10, with 25 bases in between. This CDR3 comprises 15 residues. The CDR3 coding sequence is TGTGCCAGCAGCCCACAATCGACAGGTGTCTATTCACAGTACTTC. It translates to CASSPQSTGVYSQYF.

The chain recombines TRBV5-1 with TRBJ1-6; the match to TRBD1 covers 9 bases. The CDR3 is 14 amino acids. Per the germline V gene, CDR1 is SGHRS and CDR2 is YFSETQ. V trimming: 4 bases; J trimming: 9 bases; junction bases outside the gene matches: 5. The CDR3 DNA follows: TGCGCCAGCAGCCTGGGACAGGGTTTTTCACCCCTCCACTTT. Amino acid sequence: CASSLGQGFSPLHF. Full variable domain (remainder filled in from reference TRBV5-1 and TRBJ1-6): KAGVTQTPRYLIKTRGQQVTLSCSPISGHRSVSWYQQTPGQGLQFLFEYFSETQRNKGNFPGRFSGRQFSNSRSEMNVSTLELGDSALYLCASSLGQGFSPLHFGNGTRLTVT.

The rearrangement uses TRBV2 and TRBJ2-1; TRBD2 matches 10 bases. Germline-derived CDR1 and CDR2 are SNHLY and FYNNEI. Trimming took 3 bases from V and 10 from J; bases not matched to a gene: 9. CDR3 length: 15 amino acids. The CDR3 sequence: CASSERASGSKEQFF. CDR3 sequence (DNA): TGTGCCAGCAGTGAGAGAGCTAGCGGGAGTAAAGAGCAGTTCTTC.

About this clone: Other nucleotide sequences from this sample produce the same CDR3. The rearrangement joins TRBV5-1 to TRBJ2-2; D is perhaps TRBD2 (5 bases). Germline CDR1 is SGHRS and CDR2 is YFSETQ. The CDR3 extends over 14 amino acids. Trimming pared 0 bases from V and 3 bases from J, leaving 6 bases between. Here the CDR3 DNA reads TGCGCCAGCAGCTTGGCCGGGGACACCGGGGAGCTGTTTTTT. This encodes CASSLAGDTGELFF.

The gene calls are TRBV11-3 and TRBJ1-1, with TRBD1 identical over 7 bases. Germline trimming cut 5 bases from V and 4 bases from J; bases unmatched to any gene: 7. In germline, CDR1 is SGHNT, CDR2 YENEEA. The CDR3 extends over 14 amino acids. The CDR3 bases are TGTGCCAGCAGCCCCCGACAGGGTAGCACTGAAGCTTTCTTT. As protein: CASSPRQGSTEAFF.

The gene calls are TRBV19 and TRBJ2-3; a possible D gene is TRBD1 (5 bases). The germline V gene encodes CDR1 LNHDA and CDR2 SQIVND (reference sequence). Between the trimmed V and J ends, which lost 2 bases and 5 bases, there was a span of 11 bases. The CDR3 has 14 amino acids. CDR3 DNA: TGTGCCAGTAGTATAACCGGTCAGGGAGATACGCAGTATTTT. Protein product: CASSITGQGDTQYF.

The chain carries TRBV5-1 and TRBJ1-4; 7 nucleotides line up with TRBD1. The germline gives CDR1 SGHRS, CDR2 YFSETQ. The length of the CDR3 is 14 residues. V shed 5 bases, J shed 0 bases, and the junction held 1 base outside the gene matches. The DNA for the CDR3 is TGCGCCAGCAGACAGGGGACAACTAATGAAAAACTGTTTTTT. Protein sequence: CASRQGTTNEKLFF.

The chain uses TRBV4-3 and TRBJ1-3, with D possibly being TRBD1 (5 bases). Trimming pared 0 bases from V and 0 bases from J, leaving 12 bases between. Germline V gives CDR1 LGHNA, CDR2 YSLEER. The CDR3 is made up of 17 amino acids. The CDR3 sequence is CASSQEGQPISGNTIYF. Here the CDR3 DNA reads TGCGCCAGCAGCCAAGAGGGGCAGCCGATCTCTGGAAACACCATATATTTT.

The sample holds one count of this clone. The V call is TRBV2, the J call TRBJ2-7, with 9 nucleotides matching TRBD2. The junction had 10 bases not matched to a gene; V was cut back by 7 bases and J by 3 bases. Germline V gives CDR1 SNHLY, CDR2 FYNNEI. This CDR3 comprises 15 residues. The CDR3: CASTPLTSGNYEQYF. In DNA, the CDR3 is TGTGCCAGCACCCCTTTGACTAGCGGAAACTACGAGCAGTACTTC.

V is TRBV6-5 and J is TRBJ2-3; 10 nucleotides match TRBD1. The J segment lost 4 bases and the V segment lost 5 bases, leaving 6 bases of the junction unmatched. Germline V gives CDR1 MNHEY, CDR2 SVGAGI. CDR3 length equals 15 residues. Here the CDR3 reads CASSKKTGGSDTQYF. The DNA for the CDR3 is TGTGCCAGCAGTAAAAAGACAGGGGGCTCAGATACGCAGTATTTT.

The V and J genes are TRBV7-2 and TRBJ2-3; D is uncertain. CDR1 is SGHTA, CDR2 FQGNSA, per germline. The CDR3 covers 13 residues. Trimming left V 5 bases short and J 3 bases short, with 9 bases between. The CDR3 region has the DNA TGTGCCAGCAGCCAACAGCTGACAGATACGCAGTATTTT. As protein: CASSQQLTDTQYF.

This clone was seen only once. The rearrangement uses TRBV30 and TRBJ1-5, with 9 bases aligning to TRBD1. The V gene end was trimmed by 4 bases and the J gene end by 4 bases; junction bases not matched to a gene: 5. CDR1 GTSNPN and CDR2 SVGIG come from the germline V gene (reference sequence). This CDR3 is built from 14 residues. CDR3 coding DNA: TGTGCCTGGAAGGCGGACAGGGGTAATCAGCCCCAGCATTTT. Protein product: CAWKADRGNQPQHF.

This chain connects TRBV19 to TRBJ2-6; 11 bases fit TRBD2. This CDR3 region has 19 residues. Trimming removed 9 bases from V and 1 base from J; junction bases left unmatched: 14. Germline V gives CDR1 LNHDA, CDR2 SQIVND (reference sequence). The CDR3 region has the DNA TGTGCCAGCACCATAACCGGGACTAGCGGCAGTTCTGGGGCCAACGTCCTGACTTTC. Translating it yields CASTITGTSGSSGANVLTF.

The J gene is TRBJ1-2, the V gene TRBV6-4, with D perhaps matching TRBD1 (6 bases). The length of the CDR3 is 15 residues. V was clipped by 2 bases and J by 9 bases, with 19 bases between them. The V gene's germline CDR1 is MRHNA and CDR2 SNTAGT. The CDR3 region has the DNA TGTGCCAGCAGTGACCGCCAGGGGCCCGCAAAAAGCTACACCTTC. Amino acid sequence: CASSDRQGPAKSYTF.

The rearrangement joins TRBV2 to TRBJ2-7; perhaps TRBD2 as D (5 bases). CDR1 and CDR2 from the germline V gene are SNHLY and FYNNEI. CDR3 size: 12 residues. V was shortened by 3 bases and J by 6 bases, with 9 bases between the two germline ends. The CDR3 nucleotides read TGTGCCAGCAGTGATCCGGGATCCGAGCAGTACTTC. Amino acid sequence: CASSDPGSEQYF. Full variable domain (rest looked up from reference TRBV2 and TRBJ2-7): EPEVTQTPSHQVTQMGQEVILRCVPISNHLYFYWYRQILGQKVEFLVSFYNNEISEKSEIFDDQFSVERPDGSNFTLKIRSTKLEDSAMYFCASSDPGSEQYFGPGTRLTVT.

This clone came up once. V usage is TRBV3-1 (or the pseudogene TRBV3-2) and J usage is TRBJ1-1, with D maybe TRBD1 (6 bases). CDR1 and CDR2 (germline): LGHDT, YNNKEL (reference sequence). The CDR3 is 15 residues long. The V and J ends lost 3 bases and 1 base respectively, with 12 bases between them. The CDR3 nucleotides read TGTGCCAGCAGCCAGAAAGCGGGACAGAACACTGAAGCTTTCTTT. It yields the protein CASSQKAGQNTEAFF.

The chain is built from TRBV18 and TRBJ1-4; TRBD1 is a possible D gene (6 bases). This CDR3 spans 13 amino acids. The germline CDR1 and CDR2 sequences are KGHSH and LQKENI. Trimming cost V 2 bases and J 6 bases, with 7 bases left between them. The CDR3, as DNA: TGTGCCAGCTCACCAGGGGGCCATGAAAAACTGTTTTTT. Its translation: CASSPGGHEKLFF.

This clone showed up just once. V and J are TRBV4-2 and TRBJ2-5; 14 bases match TRBD2. This CDR3 contains 16 residues. The germline V gene has CDR1 LGHNA and CDR2 YNFKEQ. V shed 4 bases and J 5 bases; nucleotides not matched to a gene: 6. CDR3 loop: CASSPRLAGGRETQYF. The CDR3 DNA reads TGTGCCAGCAGCCCCCGACTAGCGGGGGGGAGGGAGACCCAGTACTTC.

The chain's CDR3 is CASSPQGFGYTF. CDR3 sequence (DNA): TGTGCCAGCAGTCCACAGGGATTTGGCTACACCTTC. The chain carries TRBV6-2 or TRBV6-3 and TRBJ1-2; maybe TRBD1 (6 bases). CDR3 length: 12 amino acids. V was trimmed by 5 bases and J by 7 bases, leaving 11 bases between them. Germline values: CDR1 MNHEY, CDR2 SVGEGT.

V usage is TRBV19 and J usage is TRBJ2-2; 8 bases fit TRBD2. The CDR3 extends over 15 amino acids. Losses at the gene ends were 4 bases for V and 6 bases for J; bases not matched to a gene: 7. CDR1 is LNHDA, CDR2 SQIVND, per germline (reference sequence). CDR3 region: CASSRERTSPGELFF. CDR3 in DNA: TGTGCCAGTAGTAGGGAGAGGACTAGCCCCGGGGAGCTGTTTTTT.

This chain joins TRBV5-6 and TRBJ2-5; D remains unclear. The CDR3 contains 13 residues. The V and J ends lost 3 bases and 4 bases respectively, with 10 bases between them. Germline CDR1 and CDR2: SGHDT and YYEEEE. The CDR3 region is CASSYSRPETQYF. The CDR3 DNA reads TGTGCCAGCAGCTACAGCCGACCAGAGACCCAGTACTTC.

This clone was seen once. The chain uses TRBV3-1 (or the pseudogene TRBV3-2) and TRBJ2-2; 8 bases match TRBD2. V trimming: 4 bases; J trimming: 5 bases; junction bases outside the gene matches: 6. CDR3 length: 15 residues. Germline values: CDR1 LGHDT, CDR2 YNNKEL (reference sequence). The CDR3 bases are TGTGCCAGCAGCCTCGGACTAGCTGGGACCGGGGAGCTGTTTTTT. Its protein is CASSLGLAGTGELFF.

The chain is built from TRBV7-2 and TRBJ2-3; 7 nucleotides align to TRBD2. The CDR3 totals 15 residues. Germline lookup yields CDR1 SGHTA and CDR2 FQGNSA. With V trimmed by 5 bases and J by 2 bases, 7 bases remained unmatched. The CDR3 region has the DNA TGTGCCAGCAGCCATTGGACTAGAGACACAGATACGCAGTATTTT. As protein: CASSHWTRDTDTQYF.

The genes are TRBV6-2 or TRBV6-3 and TRBJ2-6; the D gene is possibly TRBD1 (6 bases). The germline V and J ends were trimmed by 3 bases and 3 bases, with 15 bases remaining between them. This CDR3 region has 17 residues. Germline V CDR1 and CDR2: MNHEY, SVGEGT. CDR3: CASSYRFTGYGANVLTF. Written as DNA, the CDR3 is TGTGCCAGCAGTTATAGATTTACAGGGTATGGGGCCAACGTCCTGACTTTC.

CDR3: CASSIGVGNYGYTF. As DNA, the CDR3 is TGTGCCAGTAGTATAGGGGTCGGGAATTATGGCTACACCTTC. V usage is TRBV19 and J usage is TRBJ1-2; D gene uncertain. Germline lookup yields CDR1 LNHDA and CDR2 SQIVND (reference sequence). The CDR3 length is 14 residues. V lost 1 base and J lost 5, with 11 bases in between.

This clone occurred once. This rearrangement joins TRBV27 to TRBJ2-7, with 10 nucleotides matching TRBD2. J gave up 0 bases and V 4 bases, and 6 bases lay outside the gene matches. Germline CDR1 is MNHEY and CDR2 is SMNVEV (reference sequence). This CDR3 is built from 16 residues. CDR3: CASSSSSGSLSYEQYV. DNA of the CDR3: TGTGCCAGCAGTTCCTCTAGCGGGAGCCTCTCCTACGAGCAGTACGTC.

This chain joins TRBV5-1 and TRBJ2-3; TRBD2 aligns across 8 bases. This CDR3 contains 16 residues. CDR1 is SGHRS, CDR2 YFSETQ, per germline. With 4 bases clipped from V and 2 bases from J, the junction kept 9 bases outside the gene matches. CDR3 coding DNA: TGCGCCAGCAGCCGGGAGGGACCCCCGGACACAGATACGCAGTATTTT. This sequence encodes CASSREGPPDTDTQYF.

The chain joins TRBV30 to TRBJ1-2, with TRBD1 matching 9 bases. V was clipped by 0 bases and J by 9 bases; unmatched bases: 5. The CDR3 runs to 13 residues. CDR1 is GTSNPN, CDR2 SVGIG, per germline (reference sequence). The CDR3, as DNA: TGTGCCTGGAGTGTAACAGGGGGCCTGAGCTACACCTTC. Residues: CAWSVTGGLSYTF. Looking up the rest from reference TRBV30 and TRBJ1-2 gives the full variable domain: SQTIHQWPATLVQPVGSPLSLECTVEGTSNPNLYWYRQAAGRGLQLLFYSVGIGQISSEVPQNLSASRPQDRQFILSSKKLLLSDSGFYLCAWSVTGGLSYTFGSGTRLTVV.

This clone was counted a single time. This chain joins TRBV4-1 and TRBJ2-5; D uncertain. V lost 1 base, J lost 5 bases, and 11 bases lay in between. Germline CDR1 MGHRA, CDR2 YSYEKL. The CDR3 is made up of 14 amino acids. As DNA, the CDR3 is TGCGCCAGCAGCCAAGGCCCCGCCGGGGAGACCCAGTACTTC. This translates into CASSQGPAGETQYF.

V gene TRBV4-1 combines with J gene TRBJ1-5; TRBD1 is a possible D gene (5 bases). CDR1 MGHRA and CDR2 YSYEKL come from the germline V gene. With 1 base removed from V and 5 bases from J, the gap between germline ends came to 18 bases. The CDR3 sequence is 17 residues long. The CDR3 protein is CASSQGGWAAGHQPQHF. Here the CDR3 DNA reads TGCGCCAGCAGCCAAGGGGGGTGGGCAGCGGGTCATCAGCCCCAGCATTTT.